Below, 26 T cell receptor beta chains from the same sample are listed, as sequenced in a study of post-analysis software for immune sequencing data. What these receptors recognize is not known. Study-wide findings and caveats: About 5 TRBV segments, including TRBV5-6, TRBV5-1 and TRBV20-1, were more frequent in patients than controls.

The library was made from cDNA and included unique molecular identifiers. Using its own MiXCR run on the PCR reads, TCRdb lists one record per CDR3 protein. The sample includes 350,000 to 500,000 distinct CDR3 sequences, 39% of them seen just once. The material sequenced was blood. The source is a girl aged 2-15 years with multiple sclerosis.

The chain joins TRBV6-6 to TRBJ2-7; D is ambiguous. This CDR3 comprises 12 residues. The germline V gene encodes CDR1 MNHNY and CDR2 SVGAGI (reference sequence). V lost 6 bases and J lost 2, with 8 bases in between. This chain's CDR3 is CASRSLTYEQYF. CDR3 sequence (DNA): TGTGCCAGCAGGAGTCTCACCTACGAGCAGTACTTC.

The rearrangement uses TRBV5-1 and TRBJ2-1; 9 positions agree with TRBD2. Germline loops: CDR1 SGHRS, CDR2 YFSETQ. The CDR3 has 15 residues. Trimming took 0 bases from V and 9 from J; bases not matched to a gene: 7. The DNA for the CDR3 is TGCGCCAGCAGCTTGGTTGTAGCGGGGGCAAGTGAGCAGTTCTTC. Its protein product is CASSLVVAGASEQFF. Drawing the rest from reference TRBV5-1 and TRBJ2-1, the complete variable domain is KAGVTQTPRYLIKTRGQQVTLSCSPISGHRSVSWYQQTPGQGLQFLFEYFSETQRNKGNFPGRFSGRQFSNSRSEMNVSTLELGDSALYLCASSLVVAGASEQFFGPGTRLTVL.

Regarding this clonotype: Germline is not matched at one junction end, which may reflect a read error. J is TRBJ1-6 and V is TRBV7-6; D is unclear. The CDR3 totals 14 residues. Germline CDR1 is SGHVS and CDR2 is FNYEAQ. The CDR3 DNA is TGTGCCAGCAGCCTAGCCCTAAGCGGTTCACCCCTCCACTTT. It encodes CASSLALSGSPLHF.

This clonotype has a handful of counts. The chain joins TRBV7-2 to TRBJ2-1; 7 nucleotides line up with TRBD2. J lost 4 bases, V lost 0 bases, and 3 bases had no gene match. The germline V gene encodes CDR1 SGHTA and CDR2 FQGNSA. CDR3 length: 15 residues. CDR3 nucleotides: TGTGCCAGCAGCTTAGCGGCGGGAGCTTACAATGAGCAGTTCTTC. It is translated as CASSLAAGAYNEQFF.

The chain couples TRBV5-1 to TRBJ2-3; TRBD1 matches at 9 bases. Germline values: CDR1 SGHRS, CDR2 YFSETQ. The CDR3 is 15 residues long. V shed 4 bases and J 4 bases; nucleotides not matched to a gene: 7. The CDR3 DNA reads as TGCGCCAGCAGCCTGGACAGGGGAAAGGCAGATACGCAGTATTTT. This encodes CASSLDRGKADTQYF.

The chain links TRBV13 to TRBJ2-1; tentative D call: TRBD2 (7 bases). The V end lost 4 bases, the J end lost 8 bases, and 18 bases lay between the germline ends. CDR1 and CDR2 from the germline V gene are PRHDT and FYEKMQ (reference sequence). This CDR3 has 15 residues. The CDR3 sequence is CASSSNNGGRDEQFF. The CDR3 DNA is TGTGCCAGCAGCTCCAACAACGGGGGGCGGGATGAGCAGTTCTTC. Complete variable domain (other parts from reference TRBV13 and TRBJ2-1): AAGVIQSPRHLIKEKRETATLKCYPIPRHDTVYWYQQGPGQDPQFLISFYEKMQSDKGSIPDRFSAQQFSDYHSELNMSSLELGDSALYFCASSSNNGGRDEQFFGPGTRLTVL.

This clonotype was seen only a few times. An end of the junction does not agree with germline; a read error may underlie this. This chain connects TRBV15 to TRBJ2-5, with a tentative D call TRBD2 (6 bases). CDR3 size: 15 residues. CDR1 and CDR2 from the germline V gene are LNHNV and YYDKDF (reference sequence). The CDR3 protein is CATSGSAGNQGTQYF. CDR3 DNA: TGTGCCACCAGCGGGAGTGCGGGGAACCAAGGGACCCAGTACTTC.

This clonotype was detected only a few times. This chain links TRBV6-5 with TRBJ1-1; 7 positions agree with TRBD1. The CDR3 consists of 16 residues. With 6 bases clipped from V and 7 bases from J, the junction kept 17 bases outside the gene matches. Germline V gene lookup returns CDR1 MNHEY and CDR2 SVGAGI. The CDR3 reads CASSSARYRDRSEAFF. The CDR3 region has the DNA TGTGCCAGCAGCTCGGCTCGTTACCGGGACAGAAGTGAAGCTTTCTTT.

The V and J genes are TRBV20-1 and TRBJ2-7; D uncertain. V lost 0 bases, J lost 5 bases, and 8 bases lay in between. The CDR3 is 12 amino acids. Germline CDR1 reads DFQATT; CDR2 reads SNEGSKA (reference sequence). The CDR3 region is CSARDRIHEQYF. CDR3 coding DNA: TGCAGTGCTAGAGATCGGATCCACGAGCAGTACTTC.

The chain has TRBV20-1 and TRBJ2-5; no reliable D call. CDR1 and CDR2 from the germline V gene are DFQATT and SNEGSKA (reference sequence). The CDR3 is 12 amino acids. V lost 0 bases and J 11 bases, leaving 13 bases between the germline ends. CDR3 coding DNA: TGCAGTGCTAGAGATACGACCTCTCAGCAGTACTTC. It specifies CSARDTTSQQYF.

CDR3 sequence reads: CASSHLAGASNQPQHF. The DNA for the CDR3 is TGTGCCAGCAGCCACCTAGCAGGGGCTAGCAATCAGCCCCAGCATTTT. This chain connects TRBV7-9 to TRBJ1-5, with a weak D call TRBD1 (6 bases). The CDR3 totals 16 residues. The germline V gene encodes CDR1 SEHNR and CDR2 FQNEAQ (reference sequence). The V end lost 5 bases, the J end lost 0 bases, and 14 bases lay between the germline ends.

This chain links TRBV20-1 with TRBJ1-2; D is unclear. Germline loops: CDR1 DFQATT, CDR2 SNEGSKA (reference sequence). CDR3 length equals 18 residues. Trimming shortened V by 5 bases and J by 5 bases, and 30 bases separated the two germline ends. This chain's CDR3 is CSAPPRDDLSGVFYGYTF. The CDR3 DNA follows: TGCAGTGCTCCCCCCCGCGACGATCTTTCCGGGGTTTTTTATGGCTACACCTTC.

The rearrangement joins TRBV20-1 to TRBJ1-1, with D tentatively TRBD1 (6 bases). The V and J ends lost 5 bases and 11 bases respectively, with 21 bases between them. The CDR3 spans 13 residues. Germline lookup yields CDR1 DFQATT and CDR2 SNEGSKA (reference sequence). CDR3 in amino acids: CSAPRQVRSRAFF. As DNA, the CDR3 is TGCAGTGCTCCGAGACAGGTTCGTAGCAGGGCTTTCTTT.

The table lists this clonotype with a few counts. The rearrangement uses TRBV20-1 and TRBJ1-5; D may be TRBD1 (6 bases). Germline values: CDR1 DFQATT, CDR2 SNEGSKA (reference sequence). V dropped 6 bases and J dropped 2 bases, with 17 bases sitting between them. The CDR3 has 15 residues. The CDR3 DNA reads as TGCAGTGCCAATACAGGGACTCGGGGCAATCAGCCCCAGCATTTT. It translates to CSANTGTRGNQPQHF.

This clonotype was picked up a small number of times. The chain is built from TRBV25-1 and TRBJ2-1; TRBD2 matches at 12 bases. Trimming cost V 3 bases and J 0 bases; bases outside gene matches: 9. This CDR3 comprises 19 residues. Germline V gene lookup returns CDR1 MGHDK and CDR2 SYGVNS. DNA of the CDR3: TGTGCCAGCAGTGACCCAGGACTAGCGGGGCGCAGCTCCTACAATGAGCAGTTCTTC. The encoded protein is CASSDPGLAGRSSYNEQFF.

In this sample, this clonotype turned up a few times. This chain joins TRBV11-2 and TRBJ2-1; 7 bases fit TRBD2. The V segment lost 1 base and the J segment 1 base; nucleotides outside the gene matches: 1. CDR1 is SGHAT, CDR2 FQNNGV, per germline. The CDR3 runs 15 residues. The CDR3 DNA is TGTGCCAGCAGCTTAGGGGAGGGGTCCTACAATGAGCAGTTCTTC. This gives the protein CASSLGEGSYNEQFF.

There are a few counts of this clonotype. The chain couples TRBV29-1 to TRBJ2-7; no reliable D call. This CDR3 is 13 amino acids long. Deletions cut 5 bases from V and 1 base from J, with 12 bases between. CDR1 SQVTM and CDR2 ANQGSEA come from the germline V gene. The CDR3 region has the DNA TGCAGCGTTCTTCACGGGTCGTCCTACGAGCAGTACTTC. Translating gives CSVLHGSSYEQYF.

In its sample, this clonotype was seen a few times. The chain uses TRBV20-1 and TRBJ2-3; D may be TRBD1 or TRBD2 (5 bases each). The CDR3 is 14 residues long. Looked up from germline, CDR1 is DFQATT and CDR2 is SNEGSKA (reference sequence). Trimming took 5 bases from V and 1 from J, leaving 13 bases between them. DNA of the CDR3: TGCAGTGCTTCCCAGGGAGTTGGCACAGATACGCAGTATTTT. Translating it yields CSASQGVGTDTQYF.

V and J are TRBV18 and TRBJ2-7; 9 nucleotides match TRBD1. After removal of 6 bases from V and 2 bases from J, the junction contained 11 bases not matched to a gene. The CDR3 extends over 16 amino acids. Germline CDR1 and CDR2: KGHSH and LQKENI. The CDR3 is CASSQTSGTGTYEQYF. The DNA of the CDR3 is TGTGCCAGCTCCCAAACTTCCGGGACAGGGACCTACGAGCAGTACTTC.

The chain links TRBV6-5 to TRBJ2-1; perhaps TRBD2 as D (5 bases). V gave up 8 bases and J gave up 0 bases, with 14 bases separating them. The germline V gene encodes CDR1 MNHEY and CDR2 SVGAGI. The CDR3 is 15 residues long. As DNA, the CDR3 is TGTGCCAGCCTCAAGTTGGGGAGCTCCTACAATGAGCAGTTCTTC. Amino acid sequence: CASLKLGSSYNEQFF.

This clonotype was counted between two and nine times. The chain employs TRBV7-9 and TRBJ2-6; D remains ambiguous. Germline values: CDR1 SEHNR, CDR2 FQNEAQ (reference sequence). The length of the CDR3 is 19 residues. Trimming took 6 bases from V and 0 from J, leaving 21 bases between them. The CDR3 DNA follows: TGTGCCAGCAGACCATGGCCAGGCGCCCTTTTCTCTGGGGCCAACGTCCTGACTTTC. Translated: CASRPWPGALFSGANVLTF.

The chain recombines TRBV6-5 with TRBJ1-2; 10 bases match TRBD1. The V gene end was trimmed by 3 bases and the J gene end by 5 bases; junction bases not matched to a gene: 3. The CDR3 is made up of 14 amino acids. Germline values: CDR1 MNHEY, CDR2 SVGAGI. The CDR3 sequence: CASSYRTGGYGYTF. For the CDR3, the DNA is TGTGCCAGCAGTTATCGGACAGGGGGTTATGGCTACACCTTC.

This clonotype was recorded once. The rearrangement links TRBV29-1 to TRBJ2-2, with 10 bases matching TRBD2. V trimming: 5 bases; J trimming: 5 bases; junction bases outside the gene matches: 2. The germline CDR1 and CDR2 sequences are SQVTM and ANQGSEA. The CDR3 runs 13 residues. This CDR3 is CSVSGLATGELFF. For the CDR3, the DNA is TGCAGCGTTTCGGGACTAGCGACCGGGGAGCTGTTTTTT.

This clonotype appeared a few times. CDR3 amino acids: CASSLEPSGGGIYEQYF. In DNA form, the CDR3 reads TGTGCCAGCAGTTTAGAACCTAGCGGGGGGGGAATCTACGAGCAGTACTTC. This rearrangement joins TRBV28 to TRBJ2-7; 12 nucleotides align to TRBD2. CDR1 and CDR2 from the germline V gene are MDHEN and SYDVKM. This CDR3 comprises 17 residues. V lost 2 bases to trimming and J lost 3 bases; unmatched junction nucleotides: 8.

As for this clonotype: A junction boundary mismatches the germline segment, possibly from a read error. The V gene is TRBV12-3 or TRBV12-4, the J gene TRBJ2-2; 7 positions agree with TRBD1. The CDR3 spans 15 residues. The CDR3: CASSPGTENTGELFF. CDR3 nucleotides: TGTGCCAGCAGTCCCGGGACAGAGAACACCGGGGAACTGTTTTTT.

The genes are TRBV21-1 and TRBJ2-1. TRBV21-1 is described as a pseudogene. This CDR3 is 12 amino acids long. Written as DNA, the CDR3 is TGTACCAGCAGCCCTCCTCACAATGAGCAGTTCTTC. Protein: CTSSPPHNEQFF.